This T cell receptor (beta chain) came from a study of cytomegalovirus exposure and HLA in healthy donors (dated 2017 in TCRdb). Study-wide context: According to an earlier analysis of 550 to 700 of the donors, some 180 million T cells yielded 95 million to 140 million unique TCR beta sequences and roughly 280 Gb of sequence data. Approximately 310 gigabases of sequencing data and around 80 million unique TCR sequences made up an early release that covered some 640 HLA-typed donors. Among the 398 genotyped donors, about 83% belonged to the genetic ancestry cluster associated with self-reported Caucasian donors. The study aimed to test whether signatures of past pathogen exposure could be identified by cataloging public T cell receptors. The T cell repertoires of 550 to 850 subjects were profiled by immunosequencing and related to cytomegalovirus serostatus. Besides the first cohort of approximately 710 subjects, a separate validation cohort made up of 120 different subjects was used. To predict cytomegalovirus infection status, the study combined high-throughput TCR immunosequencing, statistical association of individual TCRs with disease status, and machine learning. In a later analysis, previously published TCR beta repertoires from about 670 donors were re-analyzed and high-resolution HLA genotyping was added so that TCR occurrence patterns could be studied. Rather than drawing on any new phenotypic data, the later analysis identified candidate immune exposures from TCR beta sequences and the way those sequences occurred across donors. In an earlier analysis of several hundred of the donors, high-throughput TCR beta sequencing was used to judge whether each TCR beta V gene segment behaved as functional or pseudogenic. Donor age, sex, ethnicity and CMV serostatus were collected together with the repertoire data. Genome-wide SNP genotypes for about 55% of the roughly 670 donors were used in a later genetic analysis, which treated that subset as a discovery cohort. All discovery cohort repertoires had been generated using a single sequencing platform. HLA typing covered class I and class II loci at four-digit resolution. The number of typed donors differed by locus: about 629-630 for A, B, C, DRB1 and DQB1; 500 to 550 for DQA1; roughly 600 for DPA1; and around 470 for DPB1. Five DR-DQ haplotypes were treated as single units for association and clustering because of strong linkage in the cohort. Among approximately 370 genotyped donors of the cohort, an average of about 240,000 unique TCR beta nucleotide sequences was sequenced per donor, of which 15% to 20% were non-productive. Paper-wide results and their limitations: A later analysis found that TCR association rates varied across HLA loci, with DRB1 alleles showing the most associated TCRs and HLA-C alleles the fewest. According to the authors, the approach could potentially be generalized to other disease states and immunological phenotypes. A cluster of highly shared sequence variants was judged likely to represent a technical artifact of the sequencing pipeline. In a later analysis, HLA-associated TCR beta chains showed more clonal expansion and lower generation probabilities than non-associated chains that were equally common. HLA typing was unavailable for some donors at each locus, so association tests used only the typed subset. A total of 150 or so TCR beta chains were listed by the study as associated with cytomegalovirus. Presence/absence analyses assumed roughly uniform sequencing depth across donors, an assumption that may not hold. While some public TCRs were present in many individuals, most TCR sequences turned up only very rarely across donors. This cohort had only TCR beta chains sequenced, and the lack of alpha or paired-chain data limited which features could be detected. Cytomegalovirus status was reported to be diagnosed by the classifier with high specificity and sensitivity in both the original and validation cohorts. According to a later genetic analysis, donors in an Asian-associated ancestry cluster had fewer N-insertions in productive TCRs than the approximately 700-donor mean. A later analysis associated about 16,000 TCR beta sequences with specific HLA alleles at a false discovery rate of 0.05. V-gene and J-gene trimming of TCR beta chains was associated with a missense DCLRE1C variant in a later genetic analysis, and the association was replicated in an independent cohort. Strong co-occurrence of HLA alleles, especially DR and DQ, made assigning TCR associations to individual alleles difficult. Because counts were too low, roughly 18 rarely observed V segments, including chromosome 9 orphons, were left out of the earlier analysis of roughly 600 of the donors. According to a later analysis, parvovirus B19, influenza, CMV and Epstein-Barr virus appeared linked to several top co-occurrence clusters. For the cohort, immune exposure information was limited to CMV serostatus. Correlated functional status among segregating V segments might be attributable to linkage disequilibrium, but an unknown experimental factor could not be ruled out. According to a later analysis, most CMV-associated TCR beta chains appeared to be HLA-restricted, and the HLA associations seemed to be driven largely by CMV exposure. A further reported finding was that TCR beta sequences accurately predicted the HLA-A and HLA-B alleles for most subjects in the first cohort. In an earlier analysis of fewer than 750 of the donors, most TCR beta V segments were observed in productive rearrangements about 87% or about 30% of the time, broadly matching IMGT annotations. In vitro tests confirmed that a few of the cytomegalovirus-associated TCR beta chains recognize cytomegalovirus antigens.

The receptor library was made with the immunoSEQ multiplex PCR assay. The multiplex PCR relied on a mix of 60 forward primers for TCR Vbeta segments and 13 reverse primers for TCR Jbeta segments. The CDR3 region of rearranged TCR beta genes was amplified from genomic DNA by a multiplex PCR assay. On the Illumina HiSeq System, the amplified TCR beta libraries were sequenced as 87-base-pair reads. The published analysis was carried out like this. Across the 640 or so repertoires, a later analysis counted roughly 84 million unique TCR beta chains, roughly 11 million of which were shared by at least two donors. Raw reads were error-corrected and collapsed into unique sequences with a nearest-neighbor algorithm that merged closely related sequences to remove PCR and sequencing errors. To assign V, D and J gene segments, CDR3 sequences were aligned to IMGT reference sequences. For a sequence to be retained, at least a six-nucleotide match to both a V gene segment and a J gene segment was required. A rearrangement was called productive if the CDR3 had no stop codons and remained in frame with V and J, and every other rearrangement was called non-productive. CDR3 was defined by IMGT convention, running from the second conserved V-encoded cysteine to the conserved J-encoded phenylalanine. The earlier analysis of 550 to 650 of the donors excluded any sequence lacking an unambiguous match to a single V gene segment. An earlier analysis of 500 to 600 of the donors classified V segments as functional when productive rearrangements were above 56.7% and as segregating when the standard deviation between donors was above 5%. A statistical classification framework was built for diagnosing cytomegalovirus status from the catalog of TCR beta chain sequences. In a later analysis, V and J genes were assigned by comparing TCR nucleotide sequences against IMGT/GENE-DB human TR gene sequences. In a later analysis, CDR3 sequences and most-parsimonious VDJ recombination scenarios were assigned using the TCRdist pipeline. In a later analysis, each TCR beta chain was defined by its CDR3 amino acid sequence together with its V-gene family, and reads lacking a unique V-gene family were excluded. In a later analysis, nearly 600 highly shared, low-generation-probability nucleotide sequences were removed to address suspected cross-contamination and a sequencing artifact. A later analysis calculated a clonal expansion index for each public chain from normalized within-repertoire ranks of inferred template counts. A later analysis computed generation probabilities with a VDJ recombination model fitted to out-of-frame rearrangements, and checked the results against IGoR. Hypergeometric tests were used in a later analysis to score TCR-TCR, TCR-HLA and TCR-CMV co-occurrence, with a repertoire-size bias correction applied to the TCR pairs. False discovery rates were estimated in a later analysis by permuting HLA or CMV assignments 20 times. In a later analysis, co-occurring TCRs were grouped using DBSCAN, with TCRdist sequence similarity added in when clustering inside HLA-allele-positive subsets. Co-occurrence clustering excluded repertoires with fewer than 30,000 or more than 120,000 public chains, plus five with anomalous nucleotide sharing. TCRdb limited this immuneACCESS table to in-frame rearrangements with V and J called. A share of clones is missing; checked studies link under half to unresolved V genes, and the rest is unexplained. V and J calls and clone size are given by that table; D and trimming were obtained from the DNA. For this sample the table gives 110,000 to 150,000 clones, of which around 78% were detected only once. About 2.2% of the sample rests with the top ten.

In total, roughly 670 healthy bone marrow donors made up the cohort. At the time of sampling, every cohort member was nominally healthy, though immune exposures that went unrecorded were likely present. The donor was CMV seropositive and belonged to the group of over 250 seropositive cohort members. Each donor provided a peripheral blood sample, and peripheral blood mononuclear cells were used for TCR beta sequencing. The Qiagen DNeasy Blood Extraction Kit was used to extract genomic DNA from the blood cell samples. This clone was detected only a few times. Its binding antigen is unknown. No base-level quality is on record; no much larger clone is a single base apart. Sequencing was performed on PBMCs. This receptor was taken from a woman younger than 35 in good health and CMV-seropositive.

The sequenced DNA is TGTGCCAGCAGTCTAGCGGGGAGCACCCCCTACGAGCAGTACTTC. The encoded protein is CASSLAGSTPYEQYF. In this chain, TRBV6-1 is recombined with TRBJ2-7; 9 central bases correspond to TRBD2. From V the trimming removes 5 bases and from J it removes 2 bases, while the gene matches leave 7 bases of the junction unaccounted for. The CDR3 numbers 15 residues from cysteine through phenylalanine. Only the CDR3 region is kept as DNA, spanning 45 bases read in frame from base 1. The germline V gene supplies CDR1 MNHNS and CDR2 SASEGT.